The 16 T cell receptor beta chains presented below share a single source sample, sequenced in a study of blood T cell repertoires in COVID-19. Clones were read by immunoSEQ multiplex PCR, and TCRdb kept only the in-frame ones, dropping some. The sample carries 250,000 to 350,000 clones, less than 85% recorded once. Material: peripheral blood. These receptors originate from a human donor with COVID-19, enrolled during active disease. The donor label of this sample is uncertain.

The chain couples TRBV4-3 to TRBJ1-4; possibly TRBD1 for D (5 bases). This CDR3 is built from 19 residues. Trimming took off 2 bases at V and 3 bases at J, with 22 bases between the two ends. The germline CDR1 and CDR2 sequences are LGHNA and YSLEER. The CDR3 region has the DNA TGCGCCAGCAGCCAAAGGGAATTCCTTCAGGGTCACTCTAATGAAAAACTGTTTTTT. Translating it yields CASSQREFLQGHSNEKLFF.

The CDR3 loop reads CASSAPGAGEQYF. The DNA of the CDR3 is TGTGCCAGCAGTGCGCCTGGGGCTGGCGAGCAGTACTTC. The V and J genes are TRBV2 and TRBJ2-7, with TRBD1 as a possible D gene (5 bases). From germline, CDR1 is SNHLY and CDR2 FYNNEI. V was shortened by 4 bases and J by 6 bases, with 13 bases between the two germline ends. This CDR3 has 13 amino acids. The full variable domain, completed using reference TRBV2 and TRBJ2-7, is EPEVTQTPSHQVTQMGQEVILRCVPISNHLYFYWYRQILGQKVEFLVSFYNNEISEKSEIFDDQFSVERPDGSNFTLKIRSTKLEDSAMYFCASSAPGAGEQYFGPGTRLTVT.

The V call is TRBV27, the J call TRBJ1-1; maybe TRBD1 (5 bases). Germline values: CDR1 MNHEY, CDR2 SMNVEV (reference sequence). This CDR3 is built from 18 residues. V gave up 4 bases and J gave up 3 bases, with 24 bases separating them. The CDR3, as DNA: TGTGCCAGCAGTTCCCCCGGGGGGGGGAAGGTCGGCTACACTGAAGCTTTCTTT. Protein sequence: CASSSPGGGKVGYTEAFF.

The chain combines TRBV5-4 with TRBJ2-2; D gene uncertain. Between the trimmed V and J ends, which lost 4 bases and 1 base, there was a span of 8 bases. This CDR3 spans 14 amino acids. The V gene's germline CDR1 is SGHNT and CDR2 YYREEE (reference sequence). CDR3 DNA: TGTGCCAGCAGCCAAAGACAGAACACCGGGGAGCTGTTTTTT. This codes for CASSQRQNTGELFF.

This chain links TRBV5-4 with TRBJ2-7; 8 positions agree with TRBD2. The CDR3 extends over 15 amino acids. Per germline, CDR1 SGHNT and CDR2 YYREEE (reference sequence). V shed 4 bases, J shed 1 base, and the junction held 7 bases outside the gene matches. The DNA for the CDR3 is TGTGCCAGCAGCACAAGGACTAGCCCATCCTACGAGCAGTACTTC. Translated, it gives CASSTRTSPSYEQYF. The full variable domain, rest sourced from reference TRBV5-4 and TRBJ2-7, is ETGVTQSPTHLIKTRGQQVTLRCSSQSGHNTVSWYQQALGQGPQFIFQYYREEENGRGNFPPRFSGLQFPNYSSELNVNALELDDSALYLCASSTRTSPSYEQYFGPGTRLTVT.

J is TRBJ2-1 and V is TRBV27, with D hard to call. Deletions cut 3 bases from V and 2 bases from J, with 5 bases between. CDR1 MNHEY and CDR2 SMNVEV come from the germline V gene (reference sequence). The CDR3 extends over 13 amino acids. CDR3 region: CASSLAPYNEQFF. The DNA of the CDR3 is TGTGCCAGCAGTTTGGCACCCTACAATGAGCAGTTCTTC.

This chain uses TRBV24-1 with TRBJ2-1, with D tentatively TRBD2 (6 bases). Germline-derived CDR1 and CDR2 are KGHDR and SFDVKD. The CDR3 has 15 residues. The V gene lost 9 bases and the J gene lost 3 bases, with 17 bases spanning the gap. The CDR3 loop is CATSGTEGGYNEQFF. In DNA, the CDR3 is TGTGCCACCTCAGGGACGGAGGGAGGCTACAATGAGCAGTTCTTC.

The rearrangement joins TRBV5-1 to TRBJ2-6; D is perhaps TRBD2 (6 bases). This CDR3 is 19 amino acids long. V was trimmed by 5 bases and J by 0 bases, leaving 21 bases between them. CDR1 is SGHRS, CDR2 YFSETQ, per germline. CDR3 region: CASSSRPPDGSSGANVLTF. Here the CDR3 DNA reads TGCGCCAGCAGTTCCCGCCCCCCCGACGGGAGCTCTGGGGCCAACGTCCTGACTTTC.

V gene TRBV29-1 combines with J gene TRBJ1-4; D not resolved. Trimming removed 5 bases from V and 1 base from J, with 8 bases in between. The length of the CDR3 is 13 residues. CDR1 SQVTM and CDR2 ANQGSEA come from the germline V gene. The CDR3 region is CSVPIGTNEKLFF. The CDR3 region has the DNA TGCAGCGTTCCTATTGGAACTAATGAAAAACTGTTTTTT.

This chain uses TRBV5-1 with TRBJ2-2; D gene uncertain. Trimming pared 0 bases from V and 0 bases from J, leaving 9 bases between. The CDR3 sequence is 16 residues long. The germline V gene encodes CDR1 SGHRS and CDR2 YFSETQ. The CDR3 coding sequence is TGCGCCAGCAGCTTGGACTTTACGGCGAACACCGGGGAGCTGTTTTTT. Translating gives CASSLDFTANTGELFF. Complete variable domain (other parts from reference TRBV5-1 and TRBJ2-2): KAGVTQTPRYLIKTRGQQVTLSCSPISGHRSVSWYQQTPGQGLQFLFEYFSETQRNKGNFPGRFSGRQFSNSRSEMNVSTLELGDSALYLCASSLDFTANTGELFFGEGSRLTVL.

The chain carries TRBV5-6 and TRBJ1-1; TRBD1 is a possible D gene (5 bases). V dropped 2 bases and J dropped 5 bases, with 10 bases sitting between them. The CDR3 covers 13 residues. Germline V gene lookup returns CDR1 SGHDT and CDR2 YYEEEE. The CDR3 DNA sequence: TGTGCCAGCAGCTTTCAGGGAGGAACTGAAGCTTTCTTT. It is translated as CASSFQGGTEAFF.

The chain recombines TRBV28 with TRBJ2-4; no clear D gene. Germline CDR1 and CDR2: MDHEN and SYDVKM. V lost 4 bases and J 5 bases, leaving 6 bases between the germline ends. This CDR3 is built from 12 residues. The DNA of the CDR3 is TGTGCCAGCAGTTCCACGGAAAACATTCAGTACTTC. It specifies CASSSTENIQYF.

This sequence joins TRBV7-9 and TRBJ2-1, with 12 bases lining up with TRBD2. V trimming: 5 bases; J trimming: 5 bases; junction bases outside the gene matches: 13. There are 18 residues in the CDR3. Per the germline V gene, CDR1 is SEHNR and CDR2 is FQNEAQ (reference sequence). The DNA for the CDR3 is TGTGCCAGCAGCGAATCGAGACTAGCGGGGGTCCAGAACAATGAGCAGTTCTTC. This sequence encodes CASSESRLAGVQNNEQFF.

The V call is TRBV9, the J call TRBJ1-5; D gene unclear. The CDR3 has 14 residues. V was pared by 0 bases and J by 7 bases, with 11 bases between. Germline lookup yields CDR1 SGDLS and CDR2 YYNGEE. CDR3 amino acids: CASSVGSEVQPQHF. The CDR3, as DNA: TGTGCCAGCAGCGTAGGGTCGGAGGTACAGCCCCAGCATTTT.

The genes are TRBV6-6 and TRBJ2-7; 9 bases align to TRBD2. Germline assignment: CDR1 MNHNY and CDR2 SVGAGI (reference sequence). V was clipped by 0 bases and J by 2 bases; unmatched bases: 2. The CDR3 is 15 amino acids. In DNA, the CDR3 is TGTGCCAGCAGTTACTCGGTAGCGGGGGCCTACGAGCAGTACTTC. Protein: CASSYSVAGAYEQYF.

The rearrangement uses TRBV9 and TRBJ2-7, with D tentatively TRBD1 (7 bases). CDR1 and CDR2 from the germline V gene are SGDLS and YYNGEE. V was cut by 2 bases and J by 4 bases, with 19 bases left in between. This CDR3 is built from 16 residues. CDR3 in DNA: TGTGCCAGCAGCGTTGGGTGGACAGGAGGGCTATACGAGCAGTACTTC. It encodes CASSVGWTGGLYEQYF.